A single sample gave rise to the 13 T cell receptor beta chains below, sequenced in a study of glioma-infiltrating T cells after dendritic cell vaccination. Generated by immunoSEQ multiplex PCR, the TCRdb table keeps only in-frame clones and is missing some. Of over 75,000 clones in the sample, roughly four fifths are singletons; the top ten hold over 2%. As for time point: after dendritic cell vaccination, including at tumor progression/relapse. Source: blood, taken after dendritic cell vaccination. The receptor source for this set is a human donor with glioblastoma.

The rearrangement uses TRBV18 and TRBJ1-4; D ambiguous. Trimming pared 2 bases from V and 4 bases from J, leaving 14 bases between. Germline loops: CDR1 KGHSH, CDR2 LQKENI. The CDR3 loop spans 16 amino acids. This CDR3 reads CASSPTVQPLNEKLFF. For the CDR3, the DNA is TGTGCCAGCTCACCAACGGTACAGCCTCTTAATGAAAAACTGTTTTTT.

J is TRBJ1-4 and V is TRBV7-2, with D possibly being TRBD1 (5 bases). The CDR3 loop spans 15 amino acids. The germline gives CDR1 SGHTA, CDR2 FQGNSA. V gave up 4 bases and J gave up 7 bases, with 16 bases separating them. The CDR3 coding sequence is TGTGCCAGCAGCTCAAGGGGAGGAGTTGGTGAAAAACTGTTTTTT. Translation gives CASSSRGGVGEKLFF.

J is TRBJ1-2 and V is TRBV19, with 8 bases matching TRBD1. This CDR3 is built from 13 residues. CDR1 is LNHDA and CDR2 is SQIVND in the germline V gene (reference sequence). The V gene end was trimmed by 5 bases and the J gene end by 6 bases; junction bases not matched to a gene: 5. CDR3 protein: CASSYGTGDGYTF. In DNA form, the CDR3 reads TGTGCCAGTAGTTACGGGACAGGTGATGGCTACACCTTC.

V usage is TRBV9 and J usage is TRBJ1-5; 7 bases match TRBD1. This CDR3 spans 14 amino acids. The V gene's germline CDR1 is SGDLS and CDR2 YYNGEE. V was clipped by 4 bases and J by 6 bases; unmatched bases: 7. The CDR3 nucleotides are TGTGCCAGCAGCCCAGAGACAGGGACTCAGCCCCAGCATTTT. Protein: CASSPETGTQPQHF.

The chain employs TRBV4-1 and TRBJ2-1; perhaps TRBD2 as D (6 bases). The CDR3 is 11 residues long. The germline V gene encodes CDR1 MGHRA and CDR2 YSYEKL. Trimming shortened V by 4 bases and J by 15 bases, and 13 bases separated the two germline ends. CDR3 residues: CASSPGGISFF. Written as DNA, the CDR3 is TGCGCCAGCAGCCCCGGCGGGATCTCGTTCTTC.

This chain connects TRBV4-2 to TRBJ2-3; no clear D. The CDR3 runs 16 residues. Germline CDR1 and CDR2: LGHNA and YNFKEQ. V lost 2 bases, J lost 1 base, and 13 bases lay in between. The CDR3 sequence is CASSQSGGGRTDTQYF. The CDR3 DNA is TGTGCCAGCAGCCAATCGGGTGGCGGCCGCACAGATACGCAGTATTTT.

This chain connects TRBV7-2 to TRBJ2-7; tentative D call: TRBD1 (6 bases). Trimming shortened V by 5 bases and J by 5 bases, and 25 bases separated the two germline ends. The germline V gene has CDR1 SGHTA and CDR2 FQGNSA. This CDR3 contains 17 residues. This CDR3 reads CASSPGLGWQGFDEQYV. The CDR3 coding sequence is TGTGCCAGCAGCCCTGGGTTGGGGTGGCAGGGGTTTGACGAGCAGTACGTC.

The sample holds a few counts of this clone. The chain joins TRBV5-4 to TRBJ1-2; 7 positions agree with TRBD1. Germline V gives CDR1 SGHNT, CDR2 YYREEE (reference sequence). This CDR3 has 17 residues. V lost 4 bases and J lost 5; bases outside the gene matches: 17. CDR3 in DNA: TGTGCCAGCAGCCTGCCTGGACCTACAGGGGACGGTTATGGCTACACCTTC. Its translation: CASSLPGPTGDGYGYTF.

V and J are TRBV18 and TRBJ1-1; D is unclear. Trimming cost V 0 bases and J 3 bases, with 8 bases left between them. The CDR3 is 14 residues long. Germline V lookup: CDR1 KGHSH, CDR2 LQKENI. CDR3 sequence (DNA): TGTGCCAGCTCACCACCGAGTGCGGACACTGAAGCTTTCTTT. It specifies CASSPPSADTEAFF.

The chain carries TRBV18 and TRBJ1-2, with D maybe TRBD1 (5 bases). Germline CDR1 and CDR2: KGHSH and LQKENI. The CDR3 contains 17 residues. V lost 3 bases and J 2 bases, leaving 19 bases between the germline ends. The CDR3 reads CASSPGSGQGGNYGYTF. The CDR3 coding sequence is TGTGCCAGCTCACCCGGATCTGGGCAGGGAGGCAACTATGGCTACACCTTC.

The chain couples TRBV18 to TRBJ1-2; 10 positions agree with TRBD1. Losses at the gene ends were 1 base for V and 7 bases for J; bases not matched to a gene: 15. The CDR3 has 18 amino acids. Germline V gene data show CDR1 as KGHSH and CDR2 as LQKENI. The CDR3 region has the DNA TGTGCCAGCTCACCACTGAACTCGGGACAGGGGAATGTTGGTGGCTACACCTTC. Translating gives CASSPLNSGQGNVGGYTF.

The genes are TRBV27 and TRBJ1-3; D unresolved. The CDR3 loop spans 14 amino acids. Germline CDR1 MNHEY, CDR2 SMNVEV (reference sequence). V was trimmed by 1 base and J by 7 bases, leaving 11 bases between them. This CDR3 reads CASSLFPSTNTIYF. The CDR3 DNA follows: TGTGCCAGCAGTTTATTCCCTAGTACTAACACCATATATTTT.

For the CDR3, the DNA is TGTGCCAGCAGACAGGGGCCGAGCTCTGGAAACACCATATATTTT. The encoded protein is CASRQGPSSGNTIYF. The J gene is TRBJ1-3, the V gene TRBV19, with TRBD1 matching over 8 bases. V gave up 9 bases and J gave up 0 bases; unmatched junction bases: 7. Germline CDR1 LNHDA, CDR2 SQIVND (reference sequence). This CDR3 comprises 15 residues.